The 3 T cell receptor beta chains presented below share a single source sample, sequenced in a study of T and B cells in COVID-19 patients. Blood genomic DNA input for TRB amplification was about 250-500 ng. BIOMED2 TRB-A/B primer pools were used in multiplex TRB PCR. One entry per CDR3 protein, called by TCRdb with MiXCR from the multiplex PCR reads. The data hold approximately 8,500 distinct CDR3 sequences, with about 28% observed a single time. Material for sequencing was blood. These receptor sequences come from a human donor who had recovered from COVID-19.

Judged by abundance, this clonotype is medium-sized. The genes are TRBV11-1 and TRBJ1-4; 8 nucleotides match TRBD1. Germline V gene sequence: CDR1 SGHAT, CDR2 FQDESV (reference sequence). CDR3 length equals 18 residues. V was clipped by 3 bases and J by 8 bases; unmatched bases: 17. As DNA, the CDR3 is TGTGCCAGCAGCTTGAGGGGGTGGGACAGGTCGTTGAGAGAAAAACTGTTTTTT. Protein product: CASSLRGWDRSLREKLFF.

The chain has TRBV20-1 and TRBJ1-1; D uncertain. V was trimmed by 1 base and J by 1 base, leaving 10 bases between them. Germline assignment: CDR1 DFQATT and CDR2 SNEGSKA (reference sequence). This CDR3 has 14 amino acids. The CDR3 DNA sequence: TGCAGTGCTAGAGTCCCAGACCAGAACACTGAAGCTTTCTTT. Protein product: CSARVPDQNTEAFF.

This clonotype is medium-sized within its sample. V and J are TRBV19 and TRBJ1-2, with 7 positions matching TRBD1. Germline lookup yields CDR1 LNHDA and CDR2 SQIVND (reference sequence). CDR3 length equals 15 residues. The ends lost 4 bases at V and 4 bases at J; junction bases unmatched: 9. CDR3 amino acids: CASSRGQTGPYGYTF. CDR3 DNA: TGTGCCAGTAGTAGGGGACAGACGGGACCCTATGGCTACACCTTC.